Sequencing of this TCR beta chain was carried out in a study of OX40 agonist ivuxolimab in advanced cancers. Sequenced by immunoSEQ multiplex PCR; TCRdb stores in-frame clones only, minus some. The sample has around 100,000 clones, less than 95% seen once; the top ten hold 0.45% to 0.65%. This CDR3 is built from 16 residues. V trimming: 7 bases; J trimming: 3 bases; junction bases outside the gene matches: 11. Germline assignment: CDR1 MNHNY and CDR2 SVGAGI (reference sequence). This receptor was identified in an adult with an advanced solid tumor such as melanoma, head and neck, liver or kidney cancer. Source: CD4+ or CD8+ T cells sorted from blood, taken in a trial of the OX40 agonist ivuxolimab. The chain recombines TRBV6-6 with TRBJ2-2; 7 bases match TRBD2. CDR3 residues: CASTLLGGKDTGELFF. As DNA, the CDR3 is TGTGCCAGCACCCTATTGGGGGGGAAGGACACCGGGGAGCTGTTTTTT.